These 12 T cell receptor beta chains came from one sample sequenced in a study of HIV-infected patients and healthy controls. About 500 ng RNA was reverse transcribed with alpha and beta constant-region primers. Using multiplexing indices, alpha and beta chain libraries were generated apart by chain-specific third strand synthesis. One entry per CDR3 protein, called by TCRdb with MiXCR from the 5' RACE reads. The sample lists about 2,000 distinct CDR3 sequences, about 15% occurring once. Antiretroviral therapy had run roughly three months, about 14 weeks, before follow-up blood collection. All unsorted peripheral T cells were captured because whole blood was used without fractionation. The source was blood, collected during antiretroviral therapy. The receptors shown here come from an adult with HIV infection.

This clonotype is large within its sample. The chain carries TRBV6-5 and TRBJ2-3, with 7 positions matching TRBD1. This CDR3 is built from 14 residues. Per the germline V gene, CDR1 is MNHEY and CDR2 is SVGAGI. V shed 6 bases and J 0 bases; nucleotides not matched to a gene: 3. The DNA of the CDR3 is TGTGCCAGCAGCCAGGGACAGAGCACAGATACGCAGTATTTT. Encoded protein: CASSQGQSTDTQYF.

Judged by abundance, this clonotype is medium-sized. The chain combines TRBV12-3 or TRBV12-4 with TRBJ1-1, with D perhaps TRBD1 (5 bases). This CDR3 is built from 15 residues. V lost 5 bases to trimming and J lost 3 bases, with 16 bases between them. In DNA form, the CDR3 reads TGTGCCAGCAGTCCCGTCAGACAGAGAGACACTGAAGCTTTCTTT. Protein product: CASSPVRQRDTEAFF.

This clonotype counts as medium-sized (0.01 to 0.1%). This chain connects TRBV7-2 to TRBJ2-1, with D perhaps TRBD1 (6 bases). CDR3 length: 17 amino acids. The ends were cut back, 2 bases at V and 0 bases at J, with 14 bases in the middle. The germline CDR1 and CDR2 sequences are SGHTA and FQGNSA. CDR3 in amino acids: CASSLIWDILSYNEQFF. CDR3 coding DNA: TGTGCCAGCAGCTTAATTTGGGACATCCTCTCCTACAATGAGCAGTTCTTC.

Comments on this clonotype: Being one base from a much bigger clone, this may be a read error. This chain joins TRBV5-1 and TRBJ1-6; 8 bases are shared with TRBD1. Germline V gene data show CDR1 as SGHRS and CDR2 as YFSETQ. The CDR3 has 17 amino acids. CDR3 amino acids: CARSLRLGQGAGSPLHF. The DNA for the CDR3 is TGCGCCAGAAGCTTGAGGCTGGGGCAGGGGGCAGGTTCACCCCTCCACTTT.

Judged by abundance, this clonotype is medium-sized (0.01 to 0.1%). The CDR3 loop is CASSLRQGALAKNIQYF. CDR3 sequence (DNA): TGTGCCAGCAGCTTGAGGCAGGGTGCCTTAGCCAAAAACATTCAGTACTTC. The chain couples TRBV5-4 to TRBJ2-4; D possibly corresponds to TRBD1 (5 bases). The germline V gene has CDR1 SGHNT and CDR2 YYREEE (reference sequence). The length of the CDR3 is 17 residues. V gave up 1 base and J gave up 0 bases, with 14 bases separating them.

This clonotype is large. The V and J genes are TRBV20-1 and TRBJ2-7; no definite D call. Trimming stripped 1 base from V and 4 bases from J, with 8 bases between. The CDR3 totals 12 residues. Germline-derived CDR1 and CDR2 are DFQATT and SNEGSKA (reference sequence). This chain's CDR3 is CSARVAEYEQYF. CDR3 coding DNA: TGCAGTGCTAGAGTAGCAGAGTACGAGCAGTACTTC.

This clonotype was counted a single time. The chain employs TRBV5-5 and TRBJ2-3; D not certain. V was trimmed by 5 bases and J by 2 bases, leaving 12 bases between them. Germline values: CDR1 SGHKS, CDR2 YYEKEE (reference sequence). The CDR3 has 14 amino acids. The CDR3 region is CASRWVAVTDTQYF. The DNA of the CDR3 is TGTGCCAGCAGGTGGGTGGCGGTCACAGATACGCAGTATTTT.

This clonotype is medium-sized in the sample. This rearrangement joins TRBV12-3 or TRBV12-4 to TRBJ2-1, with 8 nucleotides matching TRBD1. Unmatched junction bases numbered 9, after V lost 7 bases and J lost 4 bases. The CDR3 consists of 15 residues. CDR3 in amino acids: CASNKQGVLYNEQFF. The CDR3 coding sequence is TGTGCCAGCAACAAACAGGGGGTTTTGTACAATGAGCAGTTCTTC.

In this sample, this clonotype is medium-sized. CDR3 residues: CSAQGGDFPSPLHF. CDR3 in DNA: TGCAGTGCCCAGGGGGGGGACTTCCCTTCACCCCTCCACTTT. V gene TRBV20-1 combines with J gene TRBJ1-6; TRBD1 matches 7 bases. Germline V CDR1 and CDR2: DFQATT, SNEGSKA (reference sequence). Trimming cost V 6 bases and J 9 bases; bases outside gene matches: 11. The CDR3 covers 14 residues.

Within the sample, this clonotype is medium-sized (0.01 to 0.1%). The genes are TRBV21-1 and TRBJ2-7. TRBV21-1 is reported as a pseudogene. The CDR3 totals 15 residues. The CDR3 is CASSKSGGGSYEQYF. CDR3 DNA: TGTGCCAGCAGCAAATCAGGCGGTGGCTCCTACGAGCAGTACTTC.

This clonotype occurred a few times. With a much larger clone just one base away, this may be a read error. This chain links TRBV4-3 with TRBJ2-1; the match to TRBD2 covers 8 bases. The junction had 7 bases not matched to a gene; V was cut back by 0 bases and J by 9 bases. The CDR3 covers 15 residues. Germline-derived CDR1 and CDR2 are LGHNA and YSLEER. The chain's CDR3 is CASSQDSGIVREQFF. CDR3 coding DNA: TGCGCCAGCAGCCAAGATAGCGGGATCGTGCGTGAGCAGTTCTTC.

The sample holds a few counts of this clonotype. The V gene is TRBV5-4, the J gene TRBJ2-1, with TRBD2 matching 8 bases. The CDR3 extends over 13 amino acids. J lost 8 bases, V lost 2 bases, and 3 bases had no gene match. The germline gives CDR1 SGHNT, CDR2 YYREEE (reference sequence). As DNA, the CDR3 is TGTGCCAGCAGCTTTGGCGGGAGGCATGAGCAGTTCTTC. Residues: CASSFGGRHEQFF.